This TCR beta chain was obtained from a study of T cell repertoires in cytomegalovirus infection. The sample holds a few counts of this clonotype. Its antigen is unknown. TCRdb recomputed calls from the reads with MiXCR, one row per CDR3 protein. The table includes roughly 68,000 distinct CDR3 sequences, 20% to 25% detected once. The source of this sequence is a human donor in good health (CMV status not recorded). Some clones in this sample may be carry-over from other donors' samples. The material sequenced was PBMCs, sequenced either directly or after in vitro stimulation (not recorded which).

CDR3 in DNA: TGTGCCAGCAGCGGACTAGCGGGAACGTGGACCTACAATGAGCAGTTCTTC. Protein sequence: CASSGLAGTWTYNEQFF. The V call is TRBV6-2 or TRBV6-3, the J call TRBJ2-1; TRBD2 matches 12 bases. The CDR3 consists of 17 residues. Trimming cost V 6 bases and J 2 bases; bases outside gene matches: 8. From germline, CDR1 is MNHEY and CDR2 SVGEGT.